The sequence of this T cell receptor (beta chain) was determined in a study of shared clonotypes between healthy human individuals. Sequenced by immunoSEQ multiplex PCR; TCRdb stores in-frame clones only, minus some. The data hold hundreds of thousands of clones, with about 96% observed a single time. Germline V gene lookup returns CDR1 MDHEN and CDR2 SYDVKM. The CDR3 contains 16 residues. The ends lost 4 bases at V and 2 bases at J; junction bases unmatched: 10. Every donor was a Caucasian adult from Nashville, Tennessee. Input material: naive CD4+ T cells sorted from blood. The subset here: CD45RA+ positively selected. V is TRBV28 and J is TRBJ2-7, with 8 bases aligning to TRBD2. This receptor was obtained from a woman between 25 and 40 years old in good health. CDR3 nucleotide sequence: TGTGCCAGCAGTTACCCCGGGGGGGGACCCACCTACGAGCAGTACTTC. Protein: CASSYPGGGPTYEQYF.